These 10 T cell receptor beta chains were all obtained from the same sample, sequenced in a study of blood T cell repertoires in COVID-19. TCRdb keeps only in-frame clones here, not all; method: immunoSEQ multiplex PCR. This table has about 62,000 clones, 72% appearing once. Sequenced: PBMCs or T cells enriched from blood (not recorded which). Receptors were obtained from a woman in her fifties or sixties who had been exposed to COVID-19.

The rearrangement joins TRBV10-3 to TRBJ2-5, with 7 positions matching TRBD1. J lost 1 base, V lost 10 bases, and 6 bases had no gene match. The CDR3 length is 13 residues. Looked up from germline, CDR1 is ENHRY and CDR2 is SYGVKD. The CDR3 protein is CATRQGLQETQYF. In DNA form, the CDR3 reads TGTGCCACCCGACAGGGCCTCCAAGAGACCCAGTACTTC.

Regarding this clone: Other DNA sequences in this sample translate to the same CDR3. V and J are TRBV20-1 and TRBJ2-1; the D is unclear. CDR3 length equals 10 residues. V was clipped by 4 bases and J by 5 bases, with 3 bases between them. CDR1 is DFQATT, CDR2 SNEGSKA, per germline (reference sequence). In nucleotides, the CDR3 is TGCAGTGCTATTAACAATGAGCAGTTCTTC. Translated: CSAINNEQFF.

Here the CDR3 reads CASGDPGDTGELFF. DNA of the CDR3: TGTGCCAGTGGAGACCCGGGGGACACCGGGGAGCTGTTTTTT. The V call is TRBV19, the J call TRBJ2-2; TRBD2 might be the D (6 bases). V lost 8 bases and J 3 bases, leaving 13 bases between the germline ends. The germline V gene has CDR1 LNHDA and CDR2 SQIVND (reference sequence). CDR3 length: 14 residues.

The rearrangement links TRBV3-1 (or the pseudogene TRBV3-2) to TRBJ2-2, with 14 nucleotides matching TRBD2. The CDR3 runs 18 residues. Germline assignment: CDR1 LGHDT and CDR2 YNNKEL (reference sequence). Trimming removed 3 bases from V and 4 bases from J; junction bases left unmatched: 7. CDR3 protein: CASSHWTSGRFCTGELFF. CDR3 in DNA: TGTGCCAGCAGCCACTGGACTAGCGGGAGGTTTTGCACCGGGGAGCTGTTTTTT.

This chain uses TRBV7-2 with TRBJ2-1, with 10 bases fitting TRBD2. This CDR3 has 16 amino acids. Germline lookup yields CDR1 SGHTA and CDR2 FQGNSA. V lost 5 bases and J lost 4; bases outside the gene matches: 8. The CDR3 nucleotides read TGTGCCAGCAGCAAAACCGGGACTAGCGCGTACAATGAGCAGTTCTTC. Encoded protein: CASSKTGTSAYNEQFF.

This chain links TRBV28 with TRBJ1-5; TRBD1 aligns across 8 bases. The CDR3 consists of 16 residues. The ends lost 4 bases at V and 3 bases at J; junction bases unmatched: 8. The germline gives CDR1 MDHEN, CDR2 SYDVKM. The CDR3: CASSSVGTGDNQPQHF. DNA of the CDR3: TGTGCCAGCAGTTCCGTGGGGACAGGCGACAATCAGCCCCAGCATTTT.

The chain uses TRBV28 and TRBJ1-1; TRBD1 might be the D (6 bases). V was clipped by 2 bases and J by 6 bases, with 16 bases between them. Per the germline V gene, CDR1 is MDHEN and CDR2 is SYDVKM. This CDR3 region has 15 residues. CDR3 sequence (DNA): TGTGCCAGCAGTTTAGTAGGGGGAGGGAGCCCTGAAGCTTTCTTT. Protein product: CASSLVGGGSPEAFF.

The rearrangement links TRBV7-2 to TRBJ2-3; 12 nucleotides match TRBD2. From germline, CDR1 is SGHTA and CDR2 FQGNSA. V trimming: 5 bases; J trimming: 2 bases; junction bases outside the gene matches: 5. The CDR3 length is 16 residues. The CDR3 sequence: CASSQLAGGSTDTQYF. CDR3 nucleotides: TGTGCCAGCAGCCAACTAGCGGGGGGTTCCACAGATACGCAGTATTTT. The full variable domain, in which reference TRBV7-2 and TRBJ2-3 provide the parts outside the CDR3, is GAGVSQSPSNKVTEKGKDVELRCDPISGHTALYWYRQSLGQGLEFLIYFQGNSAPDKSGLPSDRFSAERTGGSVSTLTIQRTQQEDSAVYLCASSQLAGGSTDTQYFGPGTRLTVL.

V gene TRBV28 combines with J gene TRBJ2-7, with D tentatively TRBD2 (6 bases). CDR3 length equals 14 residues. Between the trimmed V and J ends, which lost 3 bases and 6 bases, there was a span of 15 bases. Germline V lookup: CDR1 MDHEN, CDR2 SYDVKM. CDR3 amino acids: CASSFRRVPSEQYF. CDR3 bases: TGTGCCAGCAGTTTCAGGAGGGTTCCATCCGAGCAGTACTTC. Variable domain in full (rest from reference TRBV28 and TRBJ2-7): DVKVTQSSRYLVKRTGEKVFLECVQDMDHENMFWYRQDPGLGLRLIYFSYDVKMKEKGDIPEGYSVSREKKERFSLILESASTNQTSMYLCASSFRRVPSEQYFGPGTRLTVT.

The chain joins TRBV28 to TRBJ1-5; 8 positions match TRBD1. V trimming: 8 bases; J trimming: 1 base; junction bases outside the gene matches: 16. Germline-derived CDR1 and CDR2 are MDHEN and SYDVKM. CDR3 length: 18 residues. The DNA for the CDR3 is TGTGCCAGCCACATATTTACAGGGGGTGCCTACAGCAATCAGCCCCAGCATTTT. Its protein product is CASHIFTGGAYSNQPQHF.